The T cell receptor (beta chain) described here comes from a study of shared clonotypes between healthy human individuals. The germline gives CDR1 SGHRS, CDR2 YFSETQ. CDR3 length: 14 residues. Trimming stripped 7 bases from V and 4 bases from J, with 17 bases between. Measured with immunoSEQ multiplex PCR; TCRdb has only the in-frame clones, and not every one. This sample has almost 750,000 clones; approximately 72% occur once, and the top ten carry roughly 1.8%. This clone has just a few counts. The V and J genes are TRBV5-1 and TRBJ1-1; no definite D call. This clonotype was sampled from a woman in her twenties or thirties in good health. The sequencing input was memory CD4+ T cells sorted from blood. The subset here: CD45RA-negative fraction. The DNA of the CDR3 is TGCGCCAGCGGCGAGGGCACCCTGGGCACTGAAGCTTTCTTT. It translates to CASGEGTLGTEAFF.